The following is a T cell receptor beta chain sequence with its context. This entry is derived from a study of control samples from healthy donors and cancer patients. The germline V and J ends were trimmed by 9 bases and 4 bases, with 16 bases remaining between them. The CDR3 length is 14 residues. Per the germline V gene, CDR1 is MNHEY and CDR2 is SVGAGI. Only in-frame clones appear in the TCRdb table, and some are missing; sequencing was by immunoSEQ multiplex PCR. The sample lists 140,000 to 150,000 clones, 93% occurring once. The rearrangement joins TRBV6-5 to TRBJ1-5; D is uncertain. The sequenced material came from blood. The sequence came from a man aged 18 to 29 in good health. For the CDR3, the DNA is TGTGCCAGTAAACGTGACGGGTGGAATCAGCCCCAGCATTTT. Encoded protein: CASKRDGWNQPQHF.